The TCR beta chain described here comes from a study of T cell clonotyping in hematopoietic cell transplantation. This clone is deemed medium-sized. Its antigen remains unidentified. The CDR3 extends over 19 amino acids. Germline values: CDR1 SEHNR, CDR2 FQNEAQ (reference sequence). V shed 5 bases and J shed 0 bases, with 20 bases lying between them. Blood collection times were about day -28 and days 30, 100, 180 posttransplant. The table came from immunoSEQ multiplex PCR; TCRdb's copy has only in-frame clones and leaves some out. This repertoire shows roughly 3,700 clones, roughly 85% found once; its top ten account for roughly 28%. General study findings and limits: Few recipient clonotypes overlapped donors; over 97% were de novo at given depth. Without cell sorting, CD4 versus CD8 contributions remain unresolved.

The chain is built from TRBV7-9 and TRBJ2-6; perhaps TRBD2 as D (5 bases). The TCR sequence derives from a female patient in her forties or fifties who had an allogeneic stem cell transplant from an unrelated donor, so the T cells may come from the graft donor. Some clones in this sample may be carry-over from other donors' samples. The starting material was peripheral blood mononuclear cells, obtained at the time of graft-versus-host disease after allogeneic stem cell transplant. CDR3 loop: CASSPAMKDSLSGANVLTF. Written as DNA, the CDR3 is TGTGCCAGCAGCCCCGCGATGAAGGACTCCCTCTCTGGGGCCAACGTCCTGACTTTC.